This T cell receptor (beta chain) emerged from a study of early T cells in non-severe SARS-CoV-2 infection. Study outcomes and limitations: Private and CD4 specificities were missed by VDJdb matching, which favored anti-spike CD8 responses.

This clonotype has just a few counts. As yet, its antigen is unknown. CDR3 size: 14 residues. Germline trimming cut 0 bases from V and 4 bases from J; bases unmatched to any gene: 3. Per germline, CDR1 DFQATT and CDR2 SNEGSKA (reference sequence). MiXCR was run by TCRdb on the 5' RACE reads, yielding one entry per CDR3 protein. Among 80,000 to 95,000 distinct CDR3 sequences, roughly an eighth were seen once, and the ten largest hold roughly 1.4%. V usage is TRBV20-1 and J usage is TRBJ1-1, with TRBD1 identical over 9 bases. The clonotype was recovered from an adult who was a healthcare worker with PCR-confirmed SARS-CoV-2 infection or an uninfected control (not recorded which). The sequenced material came from whole blood. The CDR3 loop is CSARDVTGGTEAFF. The CDR3 nucleotides read TGCAGTGCTAGAGACGTGACAGGGGGCACTGAAGCTTTCTTT.